These 17 T cell receptor beta chains came from one sample sequenced in a study of T cell responses to AZD1222 COVID-19 vaccine. TCRdb's copy holds only in-frame clones and misses some; the assay was immunoSEQ multiplex PCR. The table includes under 100,000 clones, around 85% detected once. This specimen was peripheral blood, taken on day 0 of AZD1222 vaccination. The source is an adult in good health.

The gene calls are TRBV7-2 and TRBJ1-2; maybe TRBD1 (5 bases). The CDR3 has 15 residues. V lost 6 bases, J lost 1 base, and 15 bases lay in between. CDR1 SGHTA and CDR2 FQGNSA come from the germline V gene. The CDR3 bases are TGTGCCAGCAGACCAGAGGGCAGGGTTAACTATGGCTACACCTTC. It codes for CASRPEGRVNYGYTF.

The rearrangement joins TRBV9 to TRBJ2-5; no clear D. Germline loops: CDR1 SGDLS, CDR2 YYNGEE. The CDR3 sequence is 15 residues long. V lost 0 bases and J 0 bases, leaving 9 bases between the germline ends. DNA of the CDR3: TGTGCCAGCAGCGTAGCTGGAGCCTACCAAGAGACCCAGTACTTC. This gives the protein CASSVAGAYQETQYF.

The chain uses TRBV5-6 and TRBJ1-1; a weak D match, TRBD1 (6 bases). Germline CDR1 SGHDT, CDR2 YYEEEE. The CDR3 has 14 residues. Trimming shortened V by 4 bases and J by 3 bases, and 13 bases separated the two germline ends. The CDR3 DNA reads TGTGCCAGCAGCCAACCTCGGGGGCACACTGAAGCTTTCTTT. It is translated as CASSQPRGHTEAFF.

The chain couples TRBV7-9 to TRBJ2-5; 13 bases match TRBD2. Trimming removed 4 bases from V and 7 bases from J; junction bases left unmatched: 9. The length of the CDR3 is 16 residues. In germline, CDR1 is SEHNR, CDR2 FQNEAQ (reference sequence). CDR3 region: CASSWGTSGNSATQYF. The CDR3 DNA reads as TGTGCCAGCAGCTGGGGGACTAGCGGGAACTCGGCGACCCAGTACTTC. Combining the CDR3 with reference TRBV7-9 and TRBJ2-5 gives the whole variable domain DTGVSQNPRHKITKRGQNVTFRCDPISEHNRLYWYRQTLGQGPEFLTYFQNEAQLEKSRLLSDRFSAERPKGSFSTLEIQRTEQGDSAMYLCASSWGTSGNSATQYFGPGTRLLVL.

This sequence joins TRBV18 and TRBJ2-5; TRBD1 agrees at 7 bases. The CDR3 totals 15 residues. V lost 3 bases to trimming and J lost 3 bases; unmatched junction nucleotides: 7. Germline V lookup: CDR1 KGHSH, CDR2 LQKENI. CDR3 DNA sequence: TGTGCCAGCTCACCCGAGACAGGGTATGAAGAGACCCAGTACTTC. The encoded protein is CASSPETGYEETQYF. The variable domain in full, completed from reference TRBV18 and TRBJ2-5, reads NAGVMQNPRHLVRRRGQEARLRCSPMKGHSHVYWYRQLPEEGLKFMVYLQKENIIDESGMPKERFSAEFPKEGPSILRIQQVVRGDSAAYFCASSPETGYEETQYFGPGTRLLVL.

The chain combines TRBV6-2 or TRBV6-3 with TRBJ1-5; D remains ambiguous. Germline V gene data show CDR1 as MNHEY and CDR2 as SVGEGT. The ends were cut back, 1 base at V and 0 bases at J, with 16 bases in the middle. The CDR3 spans 18 residues. The CDR3 protein is CASSYFLAEGNSNQPQHF. DNA of the CDR3: TGTGCCAGCAGTTACTTTCTCGCGGAAGGGAATAGCAATCAGCCCCAGCATTTT.

J is TRBJ1-2 and V is TRBV11-2; the D gene is possibly TRBD1 (6 bases). This CDR3 is 14 amino acids long. Trimming pared 4 bases from V and 5 bases from J, leaving 14 bases between. Per germline, CDR1 SGHAT and CDR2 FQNNGV. The CDR3 DNA follows: TGTGCCAGCAGCTCCCGGACAGTCGCATATGGCTACACCTTC. Protein sequence: CASSSRTVAYGYTF. Using reference TRBV11-2 and TRBJ1-2 for the parts outside the CDR3, the full variable domain is EAGVAQSPRYKIIEKRQSVAFWCNPISGHATLYWYQQILGQGPKLLIQFQNNGVVDDSQLPKDRFSAERLKGVDSTLKIQPAKLEDSAVYLCASSSRTVAYGYTFGSGTRLTVV.

V and J are TRBV9 and TRBJ1-1, with D uncertain. In germline, CDR1 is SGDLS, CDR2 YYNGEE. Trimming removed 6 bases from V and 0 bases from J, with 9 bases in between. This CDR3 region has 13 residues. CDR3 bases: TGTGCCAGCAAAAACTTAATGAACACTGAAGCTTTCTTT. Its translation: CASKNLMNTEAFF.

This chain joins TRBV28 and TRBJ1-2, with 9 bases fitting TRBD1. With 4 bases clipped from V and 5 bases from J, the junction kept 2 bases outside the gene matches. The CDR3 runs to 13 residues. Germline-derived CDR1 and CDR2 are MDHEN and SYDVKM. CDR3 nucleotides: TGTGCCAGCAGTTCAGACAGGGGGTATGGCTACACCTTC. Its protein is CASSSDRGYGYTF.

The V and J genes are TRBV27 and TRBJ2-2; D not certain. Germline-derived CDR1 and CDR2 are MNHEY and SMNVEV (reference sequence). Trimming removed 5 bases at V and 7 bases at J, with 8 bases between. This CDR3 is 12 amino acids long. In nucleotides, the CDR3 is TGTGCCAGCAGTAAAACTAACGGGGAGCTGTTTTTT. This encodes CASSKTNGELFF.

This chain joins TRBV4-2 and TRBJ2-1, with D unresolved. This CDR3 contains 13 residues. The germline V gene has CDR1 LGHNA and CDR2 YNFKEQ. Trimming left V 0 bases short and J 9 bases short, with 9 bases between. The CDR3 spells CASSQDGRTEQFF. The DNA of the CDR3 is TGTGCCAGCAGCCAAGACGGACGAACTGAGCAGTTCTTC.

Written as DNA, the CDR3 is TGTGCCAGCAGGGACAGCACAGATACGCAGTATTTT. This codes for CASRDSTDTQYF. The chain combines TRBV11-3 with TRBJ2-3; no definite D call. The CDR3 covers 12 residues. CDR1 is SGHNT, CDR2 YENEEA, per germline. V gave up 6 bases and J gave up 0 bases, with 4 bases separating them. Using reference TRBV11-3 and TRBJ2-3 for the parts outside the CDR3, the full variable domain is EAGVVQSPRYKIIEKKQPVAFWCNPISGHNTLYWYLQNLGQGPELLIRYENEEAVDDSQLPKDRFSAERLKGVDSTLKIQPAELGDSAVYLCASRDSTDTQYFGPGTRLTVL.

The rearrangement uses TRBV15 and TRBJ2-2, with D possibly matching TRBD1 (5 bases). Deletions cut 2 bases from V and 6 bases from J, with 10 bases between. CDR3 length: 14 amino acids. The germline CDR1 and CDR2 sequences are LNHNV and YYDKDF (reference sequence). The CDR3 protein is CATSRTKGSGELFF. The CDR3 DNA is TGTGCCACCAGCAGAACCAAGGGGTCCGGGGAGCTGTTTTTT.

Only one count was recorded for this clone. The J gene is TRBJ1-6, the V gene TRBV25-1; possibly TRBD1 for D (6 bases). Trimming left V 0 bases short and J 7 bases short, with 10 bases between. The CDR3 loop spans 15 amino acids. CDR1 and CDR2 from the germline V gene are MGHDK and SYGVNS. The CDR3 reads CASSEYGGANSPLHF. CDR3 nucleotide sequence: TGTGCCAGCAGTGAATATGGGGGCGCAAATTCACCCCTCCACTTT.

The chain's CDR3 is CASSLPSGTSTDTQYF. Here the CDR3 DNA reads TGCGCCAGCAGCTTGCCTAGCGGCACTAGCACAGATACGCAGTATTTT. The chain recombines TRBV5-1 with TRBJ2-3, with 7 bases aligning to TRBD2. The CDR3 length is 16 residues. Per the germline V gene, CDR1 is SGHRS and CDR2 is YFSETQ. With V trimmed by 1 base and J by 0 bases, 5 bases remained unmatched.

V is TRBV11-3 and J is TRBJ2-7; 8 nucleotides match TRBD1. J gave up 5 bases and V 1 base, and 4 bases lay outside the gene matches. Germline V lookup: CDR1 SGHNT, CDR2 YENEEA. This CDR3 is 14 amino acids long. This chain's CDR3 is CASSLGTGYDEQYF. The CDR3 nucleotides read TGTGCCAGCAGCTTAGGGACAGGGTACGACGAGCAGTACTTC.

CDR3 protein: CASSPSGGNSPLHF. CDR3 bases: TGTGCCAGCAGCCCCTCGGGGGGAAATTCACCCCTCCACTTT. J is TRBJ1-6 and V is TRBV3-1 (or the pseudogene TRBV3-2); perhaps TRBD1 as D (5 bases). The CDR3 is 14 amino acids. Germline V lookup: CDR1 LGHDT, CDR2 YNNKEL (reference sequence). V was pared by 4 bases and J by 7 bases, with 11 bases between.